The sample holds many counts of the clone carrying this T cell receptor beta chain. This specimen comes from a study of Graves' ophthalmopathy and Graves' hyperthyroidism. Study information: Cases classed as stable hyperthyroidism had no ophthalmopathy within 18 months of follow-up.

Using RNA transcripts, the TCR beta CDR3 regions were amplified. In the first round, RT-PCR was carried out with HTBI primers, and a multiplex PCR formed the second round. TCRdb reprocessed the multiplex PCR reads with MiXCR, giving one entry per CDR3 protein. Of about 550,000 distinct CDR3 sequences listed, under 40% are singletons. The sequencing input was peripheral blood or thyroid tissue (not recorded which). The clonotype originates from an adult man with Graves' hyperthyroidism.

The CDR3 loop reads CASSESGAYEQYF. The DNA for the CDR3 is TGTGCCAGCAGTGAATCTGGGGCCTACGAGCAGTACTTC. The V call is TRBV6-1, the J call TRBJ2-7, with unresolved D. The CDR3 has 13 amino acids. Trimming removed 2 bases at V and 2 bases at J, with 7 bases between. Germline V gives CDR1 MNHNS, CDR2 SASEGT.